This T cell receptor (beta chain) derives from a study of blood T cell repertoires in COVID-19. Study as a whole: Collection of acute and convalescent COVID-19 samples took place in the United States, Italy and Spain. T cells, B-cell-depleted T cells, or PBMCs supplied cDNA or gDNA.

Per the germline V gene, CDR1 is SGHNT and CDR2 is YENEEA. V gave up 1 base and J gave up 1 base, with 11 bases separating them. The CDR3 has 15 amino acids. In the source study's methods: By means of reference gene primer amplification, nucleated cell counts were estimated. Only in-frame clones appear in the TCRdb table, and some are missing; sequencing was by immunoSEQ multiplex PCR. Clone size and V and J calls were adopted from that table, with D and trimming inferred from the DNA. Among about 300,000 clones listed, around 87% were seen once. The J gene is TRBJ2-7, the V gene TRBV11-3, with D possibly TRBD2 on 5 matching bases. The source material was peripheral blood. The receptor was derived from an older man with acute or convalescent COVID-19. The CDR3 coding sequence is TGTGCCAGCAGCTTAGCGTTTGGGGAGTCCTACGAGCAGTACTTC. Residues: CASSLAFGESYEQYF.